This record covers a single TCR beta chain. This record comes from a study of blood T cell repertoires in COVID-19. Study overall: Sites across the United States, Italy and Spain contributed samples from acute and convalescent COVID-19.

CDR1 is MNHEY and CDR2 is SVGAGI in the germline V gene. CDR3 length: 13 amino acids. Losses at the gene ends were 4 bases for V and 3 bases for J; bases not matched to a gene: 2. Per the authors' pipeline: Amplified reference gene primers provided the basis for estimating nucleated cell counts. Some clones are missing from TCRdb's copy, which holds only in-frame ones; the method was immunoSEQ multiplex PCR. The V and J calls and clone size were taken over from that table, and D and trimming were inferred from the DNA. The table has fewer than 450,000 clones, 90% seen once. Residents of 24 US areas, aged about 18 to 89 years, made up the participants. Resolution of symptoms, clearance, or two negative PCRs was present in recovered Cohort 3 donors.

The receptor was derived from a man younger than 35 who had recovered from COVID-19. What was sequenced was PBMCs or T cells enriched from blood (not recorded which). The V call is TRBV6-5, the J call TRBJ1-1; TRBD1 aligns across 7 bases. CDR3 DNA: TGTGCCAGCAGTTTCCAGGGGGACACTGAAGCTTTCTTT. This translates into CASSFQGDTEAFF.